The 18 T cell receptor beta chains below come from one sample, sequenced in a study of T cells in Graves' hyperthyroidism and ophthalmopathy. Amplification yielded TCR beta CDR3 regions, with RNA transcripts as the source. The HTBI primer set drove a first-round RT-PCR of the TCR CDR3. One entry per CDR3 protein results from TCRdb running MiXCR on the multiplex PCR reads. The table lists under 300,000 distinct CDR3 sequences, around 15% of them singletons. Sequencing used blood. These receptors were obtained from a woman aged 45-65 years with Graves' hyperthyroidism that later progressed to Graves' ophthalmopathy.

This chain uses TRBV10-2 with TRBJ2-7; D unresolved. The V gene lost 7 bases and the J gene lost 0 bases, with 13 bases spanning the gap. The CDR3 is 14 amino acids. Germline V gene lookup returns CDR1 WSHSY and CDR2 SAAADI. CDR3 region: CASTTDPSSYEQYF. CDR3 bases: TGCGCCAGCACGACGGACCCGAGCTCCTACGAGCAGTACTTC.

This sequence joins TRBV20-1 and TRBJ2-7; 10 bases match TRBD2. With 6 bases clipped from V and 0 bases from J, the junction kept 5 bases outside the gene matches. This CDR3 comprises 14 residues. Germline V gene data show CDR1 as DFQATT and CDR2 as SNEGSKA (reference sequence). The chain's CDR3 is CSARTSGASYEQYF. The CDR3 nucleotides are TGCAGTGCCCGTACTAGCGGGGCCTCCTACGAGCAGTACTTC.

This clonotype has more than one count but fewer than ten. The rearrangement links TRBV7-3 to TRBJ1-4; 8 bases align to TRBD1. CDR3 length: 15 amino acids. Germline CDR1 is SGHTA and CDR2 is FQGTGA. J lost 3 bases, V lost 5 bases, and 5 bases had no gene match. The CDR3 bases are TGTGCCAGCAGCCCGGGACAGGCCTCTAATGAAAAACTGTTTTTT. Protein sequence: CASSPGQASNEKLFF.

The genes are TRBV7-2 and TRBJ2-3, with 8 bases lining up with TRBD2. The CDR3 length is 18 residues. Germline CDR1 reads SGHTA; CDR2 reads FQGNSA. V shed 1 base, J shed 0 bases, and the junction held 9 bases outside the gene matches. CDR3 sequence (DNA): TGTGCCAGCAGCTTAGTGCGGGAGGCCCAAGCTAGCACAGATACGCAGTATTTT. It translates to CASSLVREAQASTDTQYF.

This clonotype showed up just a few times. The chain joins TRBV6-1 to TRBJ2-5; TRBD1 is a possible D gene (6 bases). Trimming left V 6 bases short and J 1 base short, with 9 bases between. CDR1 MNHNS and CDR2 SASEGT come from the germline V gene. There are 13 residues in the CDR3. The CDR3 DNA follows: TGTGCCAGCAGAAGACAGGTCCAAGAGACCCAGTACTTC. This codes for CASRRQVQETQYF.

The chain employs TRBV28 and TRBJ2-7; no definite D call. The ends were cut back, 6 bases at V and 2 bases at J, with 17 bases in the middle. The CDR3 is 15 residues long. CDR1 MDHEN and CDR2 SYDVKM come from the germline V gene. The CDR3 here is CASSTTPRNPYEQYF. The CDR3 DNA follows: TGTGCCAGCAGCACCACTCCTCGTAACCCCTACGAGCAGTACTTC.

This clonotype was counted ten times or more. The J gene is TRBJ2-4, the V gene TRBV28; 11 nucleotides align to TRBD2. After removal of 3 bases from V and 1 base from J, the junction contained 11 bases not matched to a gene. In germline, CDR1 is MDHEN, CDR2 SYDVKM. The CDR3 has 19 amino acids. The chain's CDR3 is CASSFLLAGGPGAKNIQYF. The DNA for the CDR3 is TGTGCCAGCAGTTTCCTCCTAGCGGGAGGTCCGGGGGCCAAAAACATTCAGTACTTC.

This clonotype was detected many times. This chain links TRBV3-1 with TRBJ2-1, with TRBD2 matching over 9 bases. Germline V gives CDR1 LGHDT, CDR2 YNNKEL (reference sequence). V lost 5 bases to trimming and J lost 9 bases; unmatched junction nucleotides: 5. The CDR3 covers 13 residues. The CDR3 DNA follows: TGTGCCAGCAGCGGTTCTAGCGGGACTGAGCAGTTCTTC. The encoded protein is CASSGSSGTEQFF.

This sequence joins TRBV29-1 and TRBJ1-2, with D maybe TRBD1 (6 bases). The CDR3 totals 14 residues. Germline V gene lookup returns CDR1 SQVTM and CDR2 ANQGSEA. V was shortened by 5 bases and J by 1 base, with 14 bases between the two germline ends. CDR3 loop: CSVWTAQGNYGYTF. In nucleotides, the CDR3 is TGCAGCGTTTGGACAGCCCAGGGTAACTATGGCTACACCTTC. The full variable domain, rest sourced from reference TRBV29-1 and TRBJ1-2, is SAVISQKPSRDICQRGTSLTIQCQVDSQVTMMFWYRQQPGQSLTLIATANQGSEATYESGFVIDKFPISRPNLTFSTLTVSNMSPEDSSIYLCSVWTAQGNYGYTFGSGTRLTVV.

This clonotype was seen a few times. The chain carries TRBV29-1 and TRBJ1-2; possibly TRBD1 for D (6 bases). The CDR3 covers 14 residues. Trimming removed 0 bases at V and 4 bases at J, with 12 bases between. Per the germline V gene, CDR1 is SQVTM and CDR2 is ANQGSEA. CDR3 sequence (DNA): TGCAGCGTTGAAGAGGGACATTCGAGCTATGGCTACACCTTC. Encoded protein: CSVEEGHSSYGYTF. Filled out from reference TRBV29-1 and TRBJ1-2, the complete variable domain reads SAVISQKPSRDICQRGTSLTIQCQVDSQVTMMFWYRQQPGQSLTLIATANQGSEATYESGFVIDKFPISRPNLTFSTLTVSNMSPEDSSIYLCSVEEGHSSYGYTFGSGTRLTVV.

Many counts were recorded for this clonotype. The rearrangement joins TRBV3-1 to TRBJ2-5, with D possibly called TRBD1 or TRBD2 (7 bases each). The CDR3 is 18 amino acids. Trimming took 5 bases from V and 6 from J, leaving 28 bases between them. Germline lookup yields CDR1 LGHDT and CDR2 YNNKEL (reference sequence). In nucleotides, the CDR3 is TGTGCCAGCAGCAAGGGACAGTCCCTCTCTGGGGGAGGGAAGACCCAGTACTTC. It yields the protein CASSKGQSLSGGGKTQYF.

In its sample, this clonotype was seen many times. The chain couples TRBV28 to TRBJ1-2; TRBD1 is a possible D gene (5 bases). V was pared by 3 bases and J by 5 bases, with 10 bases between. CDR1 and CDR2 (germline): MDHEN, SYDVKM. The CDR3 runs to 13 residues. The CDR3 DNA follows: TGTGCCAGCAGTTTCTCAGGGCCTTATGGCTACACCTTC. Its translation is CASSFSGPYGYTF.

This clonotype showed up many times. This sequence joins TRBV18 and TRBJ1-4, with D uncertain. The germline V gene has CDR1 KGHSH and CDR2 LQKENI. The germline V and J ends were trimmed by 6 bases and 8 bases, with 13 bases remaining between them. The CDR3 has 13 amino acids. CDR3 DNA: TGTGCCAGCTCCCCTCGCGGAGGGGAAAAACTGTTTTTT. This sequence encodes CASSPRGGEKLFF.

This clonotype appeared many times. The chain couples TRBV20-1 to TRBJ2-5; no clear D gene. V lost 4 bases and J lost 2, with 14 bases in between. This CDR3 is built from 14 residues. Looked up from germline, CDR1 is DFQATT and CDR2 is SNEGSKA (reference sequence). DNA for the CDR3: TGCAGTGCTACCCTCGTATTGGGGCAAGAGACCCAGTACTTC. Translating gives CSATLVLGQETQYF.

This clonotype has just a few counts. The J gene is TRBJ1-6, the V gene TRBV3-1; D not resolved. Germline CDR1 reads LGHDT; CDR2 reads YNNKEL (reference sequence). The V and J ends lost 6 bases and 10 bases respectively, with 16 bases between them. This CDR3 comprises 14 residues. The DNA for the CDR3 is TGTGCCAGCAGAAAGTTTGCCCAAGGATCACCCCTCCACTTT. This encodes CASRKFAQGSPLHF. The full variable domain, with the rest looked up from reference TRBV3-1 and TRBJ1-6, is DTAVSQTPKYLVTQMGNDKSIKCEQNLGHDTMYWYKQDSKKFLKIMFSYNNKELIINETVPNRFSPKSPDKAHLNLHINSLELGDSAVYFCASRKFAQGSPLHFGNGTRLTVT.

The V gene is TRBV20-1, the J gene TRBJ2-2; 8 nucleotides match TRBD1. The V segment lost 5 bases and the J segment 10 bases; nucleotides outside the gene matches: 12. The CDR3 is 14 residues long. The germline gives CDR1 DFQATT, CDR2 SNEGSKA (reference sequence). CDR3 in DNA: TGCAGTGCTCCGCGACAGGGGAACACCAAGGAGCTGTTTTTT. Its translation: CSAPRQGNTKELFF.

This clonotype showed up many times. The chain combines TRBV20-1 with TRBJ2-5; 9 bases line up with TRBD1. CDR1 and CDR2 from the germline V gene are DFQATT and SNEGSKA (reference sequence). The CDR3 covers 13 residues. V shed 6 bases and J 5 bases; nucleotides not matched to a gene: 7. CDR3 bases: TGCAGTGCACTAGGACAGGGGATGGAGACCCAGTACTTC. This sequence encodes CSALGQGMETQYF.

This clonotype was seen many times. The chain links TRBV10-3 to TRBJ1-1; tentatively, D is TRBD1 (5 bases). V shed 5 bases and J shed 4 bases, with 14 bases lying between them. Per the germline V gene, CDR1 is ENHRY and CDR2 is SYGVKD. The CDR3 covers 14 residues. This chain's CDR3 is CAISLGGRGTEAFF. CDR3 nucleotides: TGTGCCATCAGTCTGGGGGGGAGGGGCACTGAAGCTTTCTTT.